These T cell receptor beta chains were read from a single sample in a study of cytomegalovirus exposure and HLA in healthy donors. Clones were read by immunoSEQ multiplex PCR, and TCRdb kept only the in-frame ones, dropping some. The data contain 180,000 or so clones, about 85% of them singletons. The source material was PBMCs. Receptor source: a woman in her forties or fifties in good health and CMV-seropositive. CDR3s include the opening cysteine and the closing phenylalanine or tryptophan. The order of the fields is clone size, J gene, V gene, D gene, CDR3 DNA, CDR3 protein. A D gene is named only where the DNA matches it firmly. The size field is filled for only some rows; it gives once, few, many or a size class.

>.|TRBJ2-3|TRBV27|.
TGTGCCAGCAGTCCTCCGGCGGGGCGGAGTACAGATACGCAGTATTTT
CASSPPAGRSTDTQYF
>.|TRBJ1-2|TRBV7-9|.
TGTGCCAGCAGCTCCCGGGGGGCCTATGGCTACACCTTC
CASSSRGAYGYTF
>.|TRBJ1-3|TRBV7-2|TRBD1
TGTGCCAGCAGCCCACGGACAGGGACCAGCTCTGGAAACACCATATATTTT
CASSPRTGTSSGNTIYF
>few|TRBJ2-1|TRBV5-1|.
TGCGCCAGCAGCTTGGACCGAGCGGGTTCCTACAATGAGCAGTTCTTC
CASSLDRAGSYNEQFF
>once|TRBJ1-1|TRBV30|.
TGTGCCTGGAGTGAGGGAGGGCTGAACACTGAAGCTTTCTTT
CAWSEGGLNTEAFF
>.|TRBJ2-7|TRBV28|TRBD2
TGTGCCAGCACGTCGGGGGGGACTAGGGGCTACGAGCAGTACTTC
CASTSGGTRGYEQYF
>.|TRBJ2-3|TRBV27|TRBD2
TGTGCCAGCAGTCCTGGACTAGCCACAGATACGCAGTATTTT
CASSPGLATDTQYF
>.|TRBJ2-5|TRBV2|TRBD2
TGTGCCAGCACCGGACTAGCGGGGGACCAAGAGACCCAGTACTTC
CASTGLAGDQETQYF
>.|TRBJ1-1|TRBV6-1|.
TGTGCCAGCAGTGAAGCGCTCGTAAGAGACACTGAAGCTTTCTTT
CASSEALVRDTEAFF
>.|TRBJ1-6|TRBV27|TRBD1
TGTGCCAGCAGTTTATATGGGTCTGGGACAGCGAGTTTACCCCTCCACTTT
CASSLYGSGTASLPLHF
>few|TRBJ2-7|TRBV2|.
TGTGCCAGCAGTTCGGCTAAAACAGGGAACGAGCAGTACTTC
CASSSAKTGNEQYF
>.|TRBJ2-7|TRBV7-2|.
TGTGCCAGCAGCTTACGGGTGGCGGAAAGCTCCTACGAGCAGTACTTC
CASSLRVAESSYEQYF
>.|TRBJ2-1|TRBV4-3|.
TGCGCCAGCAGCTATACAACCCGTACGGGGGAGCAGTTCTTC
CASSYTTRTGEQFF
>.|TRBJ1-5|TRBV9|.
TGTGCCAGCAGCGTAGACGCGGCGGGTCAGCCCCAGCATTTT
CASSVDAAGQPQHF
>.|TRBJ1-5|TRBV19|TRBD1
TGTGCCAGTAGTACCACAGGGGGCGAACAGCCCCAGCATTTT
CASSTTGGEQPQHF
>.|TRBJ2-3|TRBV4-2|.
TGTGCCAGCAGCCAAGATGAGCGGGTCAGCACAGATACGCAGTATTTT
CASSQDERVSTDTQYF
>.|TRBJ2-1|TRBV7-9|.
TGTGCCAGCAGCCGGATAGGGGCCTACAATGAGCAGTTCTTC
CASSRIGAYNEQFF
>.|TRBJ2-1|TRBV5-4|TRBD2
TGTGCCAGCACACTCCGGGAGGGCAATGAGCAGTTCTTC
CASTLREGNEQFF
>.|TRBJ2-1|TRBV11-1|.
TGTGCCAGCAGCTCGCTAGCATCTGAGCAGTTCTTC
CASSSLASEQFF
>once|TRBJ1-1|TRBV28|TRBD1
TGTGCCAGCAGTCCTCCAGGACAGGGGTATACGACTGAAGCTTTCTTT
CASSPPGQGYTTEAFF
>.|TRBJ1-1|TRBV29-1|.
TGCAGCGTTGATAGCACCCGATCAGCTTTCTTT
CSVDSTRSAFF
>.|TRBJ1-3|TRBV29-1|TRBD1
TGCAGCGGACCAGACAGGGGTGGCGCTGGAAACACCATATATTTT
CSGPDRGGAGNTIYF
>few|TRBJ2-5|TRBV5-1|.
TGCGCCAGCAGCTTTCAGAGCCCGGAGGAGACCCAGTACTTC
CASSFQSPEETQYF
>once|TRBJ1-1|TRBV4-1|TRBD1
TGCGCCAGCAGCCATGCTCAGATCCCGGGACAGGGGAGGAACACTGAAGCTTTCTTT
CASSHAQIPGQGRNTEAFF
>.|TRBJ1-2|TRBV5-4|.
TGTGCCAGCTCCCCAGAGGCCGGTGGCTACACCTTC
CASSPEAGGYTF
>.|TRBJ1-5|TRBV28|.
TGTGCCAGCAGAGGGGGCAATCAGCCCCAGCATTTT
CASRGGNQPQHF
>few|TRBJ1-5|TRBV4-2|.
TGTGCCAGCAGCCAAGTGAGGGAAAGCAATCAGCCCCAGCATTTT
CASSQVRESNQPQHF
>.|TRBJ1-6|TRBV18|.
TGTGCCAGCTCACCGGACAAACAGGGACATTCACCCCTCCACTTT
CASSPDKQGHSPLHF
>once|TRBJ1-6|TRBV7-9|TRBD1
TGTGCCAGCAGCCGGATCGACAGGGGGCCGTCACCCCTCCACTTT
CASSRIDRGPSPLHF
>.|TRBJ2-3|TRBV28|TRBD1
TGTGCCAGCAGTTTACCCGGGACAGGCAAAGATACGCAGTATTTT
CASSLPGTGKDTQYF
>.|TRBJ1-1|TRBV11-2|.
TGTGCCAGCAGCTTAACCGGTAGGGGGGGAAAGTCTGAAGCTTTCTTT
CASSLTGRGGKSEAFF
>.|TRBJ2-1|TRBV7-6|TRBD2
TGTGCCAGCAGCCCGGGACTAGCGGTTAACTTCTACAATGAGCAGTTCTTC
CASSPGLAVNFYNEQFF
>.|TRBJ1-2|TRBV7-3|.
TGTGCCAGCAGCTTAAGGGGACAAGCTGTGGGATCTGGCTACACCTTC
CASSLRGQAVGSGYTF
>.|TRBJ1-5|TRBV10-3|.
TGTGCCATCAGTTTAACAGGGAGCAATCAGCCCCAGCATTTT
CAISLTGSNQPQHF
>.|TRBJ2-1|TRBV7-3|TRBD1
TGTGCCAGCAGCTTAAGAAGGGGGACAGGCAATGAGCAGTTCTTC
CASSLRRGTGNEQFF
>.|TRBJ1-2|TRBV2|TRBD1
TGTGCCAGTAAACGTATCACAGGGGAGCGCGGCTACACCTTC
CASKRITGERGYTF
>.|TRBJ1-5|TRBV2|.
TGTGCCAGAGGGGGGGCGTCAGGGAACAATCAGCCCCAGCATTTT
CARGGASGNNQPQHF
>.|TRBJ2-1|TRBV6-5|TRBD2
TGTGCCAGCAGTTACACTCCTAGCGGGGTATACAATGAGCAGTTCTTC
CASSYTPSGVYNEQFF
>.|TRBJ2-3|TRBV19|.
TGTGCCAGTAGCCTCGGACTAAGAGATACGCAGTATTTT
CASSLGLRDTQYF
>.|TRBJ2-2|TRBV5-1|.
TGCGCCAGCAGCTTGGATCCTCTGAACACCGGGGAGCTGTTTTTT
CASSLDPLNTGELFF
>few|TRBJ2-1|TRBV14|.
TGTGCCAGCAGCCCATCTTGGAGGACCTACAATGAGCAGTTCTTC
CASSPSWRTYNEQFF
>.|TRBJ1-1|TRBV5-8|.
TGTGCCAGCAGCTTGGCAATTGAAGCTTTCTTT
CASSLAIEAFF
>.|TRBJ2-3|TRBV5-1|.
TGCGCCAGCAGCTTGGCCGGTTTAGTTCTCGCAGATACGCAGTATTTT
CASSLAGLVLADTQYF
>.|TRBJ2-1|TRBV6-4|TRBD2
TGTGCCAGCAGTGACTCGATGGGGACTAGCGGGAGGGCGAATGAGCAGTTCTTC
CASSDSMGTSGRANEQFF
>.|TRBJ2-2|TRBV5-1|.
TGCGCCAGCAGCTTGGTAGCCAGCGGAGACACCGGGGAGCTGTTTTTT
CASSLVASGDTGELFF
>.|TRBJ1-2|TRBV10-3|.
TGTGCCATCAGTGGGGTAGGGGTCTATGGCTACACCTTC
CAISGVGVYGYTF
>.|TRBJ2-1|TRBV7-2|.
TGTGCCAGCAGCTTAGGTCGGGAGCAGAATGAGCAGTTCTTC
CASSLGREQNEQFF
>once|TRBJ1-2|TRBV6-1|.
TGTGCCAGCAGTGAACAGGGTAGCTATGGCTACACCTTC
CASSEQGSYGYTF
>.|TRBJ1-1|TRBV7-8|TRBD1
TGTGCCAGCAGCCCGCTACCGGGACAGATGAACACTGAAGCTTTCTTT
CASSPLPGQMNTEAFF
>once|TRBJ2-3|TRBV5-4|TRBD2
TGTGCCAGCAGCCTGACTAGCGGGGCTACAGATACGCAGTATTTT
CASSLTSGATDTQYF
>.|TRBJ2-6|TRBV19|TRBD1
TGTGCCAGTGCGGGACAGGCCGGTTTTGGGGCCAACGTCCTGACTTTC
CASAGQAGFGANVLTF
>.|TRBJ1-1|TRBV15|.
TGTGCCACCAGCAGCGGGGTTGGGGTTGAAGCTTTCTTT
CATSSGVGVEAFF